This TCR beta chain originates from a study of shared clonotypes between healthy human individuals. Study in general: The composition of the donors was a couple of women and three men aged 18 to 49.

The ends were cut back, 3 bases at V and 1 base at J, with 12 bases in the middle. The CDR3 is 16 residues long. Germline V gives CDR1 LNHDA, CDR2 SQIVND (reference sequence). Only in-frame clones appear in the TCRdb table, and some are missing; sequencing was by immunoSEQ multiplex PCR. This table holds a few million clones, around 90% found once. This clone was counted a few times. Every contributor of samples was a Caucasian grown-up residing in Nashville, Tennessee. The sequenced material came from naive CD4+ T cells sorted from blood. Stated subset: CD45RA+ positively selected. This TCR derives from a man younger than 35 in good health. The rearrangement joins TRBV19 to TRBJ2-2; possible D gene TRBD1, 5 bases. CDR3 sequence reads: CASSIFTGGNTGELFF. The CDR3 nucleotides read TGTGCCAGTAGTATCTTCACAGGCGGGAACACCGGGGAGCTGTTTTTT. The whole variable domain, filled in from reference TRBV19 and TRBJ2-2, reads DGGITQSPKYLFRKEGQNVTLSCEQNLNHDAMYWYRQDPGQGLRLIYYSQIVNDFQKGDIAEGYSVSREKKESFPLTVTSAQKNPTAFYLCASSIFTGGNTGELFFGEGSRLTVL.